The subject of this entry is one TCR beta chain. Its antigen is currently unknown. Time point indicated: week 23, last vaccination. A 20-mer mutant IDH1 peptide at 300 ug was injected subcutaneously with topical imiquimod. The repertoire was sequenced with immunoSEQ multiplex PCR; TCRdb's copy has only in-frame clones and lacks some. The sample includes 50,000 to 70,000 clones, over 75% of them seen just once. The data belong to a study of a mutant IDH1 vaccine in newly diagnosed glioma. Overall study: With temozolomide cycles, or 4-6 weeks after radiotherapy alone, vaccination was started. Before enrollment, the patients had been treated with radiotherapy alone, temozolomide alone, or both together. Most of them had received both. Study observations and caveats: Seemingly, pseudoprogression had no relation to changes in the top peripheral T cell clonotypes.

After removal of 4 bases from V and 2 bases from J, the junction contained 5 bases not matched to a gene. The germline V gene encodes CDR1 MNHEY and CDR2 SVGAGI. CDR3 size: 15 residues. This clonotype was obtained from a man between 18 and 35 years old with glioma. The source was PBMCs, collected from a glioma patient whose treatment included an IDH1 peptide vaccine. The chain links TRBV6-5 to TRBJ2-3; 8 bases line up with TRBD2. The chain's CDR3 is CASSWGLGATDTQYF. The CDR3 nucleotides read TGTGCCAGCAGTTGGGGACTAGGAGCCACAGATACGCAGTATTTT.